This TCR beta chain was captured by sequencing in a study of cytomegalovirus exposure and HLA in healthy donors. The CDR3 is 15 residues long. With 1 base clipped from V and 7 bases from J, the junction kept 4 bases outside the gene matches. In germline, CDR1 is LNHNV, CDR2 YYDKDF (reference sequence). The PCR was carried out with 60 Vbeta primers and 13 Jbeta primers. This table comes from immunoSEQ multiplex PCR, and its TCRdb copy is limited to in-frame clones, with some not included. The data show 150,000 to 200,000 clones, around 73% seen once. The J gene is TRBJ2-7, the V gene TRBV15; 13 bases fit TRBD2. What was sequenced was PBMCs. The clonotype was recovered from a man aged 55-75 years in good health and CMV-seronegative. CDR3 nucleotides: TGTGCCACCAGCAGAGGACTAGCGGGAGGAACAGAGCAGTACTTC. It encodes CATSRGLAGGTEQYF.